The 30 T cell receptor beta chains reported below all come from one sample, sequenced in a study of regulatory T cells in long-lasting Graves disease. Sequencing libraries for TCR beta were prepared with iRepertoire HTBI primers and Arm-PCR of CDR3 regions. TCRdb reprocessed the multiplex PCR reads via MiXCR and lists one record per CDR3 protein. The sample holds some 320,000 distinct CDR3 sequences; more than 15% are singletons and the top ten take 35% to 45%. Specified time point: newly diagnosed GD, antithyroid drugs for less than 3 months. The authors made the TCR library using RNA they extracted from PBMCs. Specimen: peripheral blood mononuclear cells (PBMCs), collected at new diagnosis, from a patient treated with antithyroid drugs. Source of these receptors: a female donor with Graves disease.

This clonotype was counted between two and nine times. This sequence joins TRBV20-1 and TRBJ2-2; 14 nucleotides line up with TRBD2. Per germline, CDR1 DFQATT and CDR2 SNEGSKA (reference sequence). The CDR3 consists of 15 residues. Trimming at V came to 0 bases and at J to 7 bases, leaving 1 base not matched to a gene. CDR3 bases: TGCAGTGCTAGAGAAGGGACTAGCGGGAGCGGGGAGCTGTTTTTT. It codes for CSAREGTSGSGELFF.

V usage is TRBV19 and J usage is TRBJ2-1, with D hard to call. CDR3 length: 13 amino acids. CDR1 and CDR2 from the germline V gene are LNHDA and SQIVND (reference sequence). The V end lost 3 bases, the J end lost 0 bases, and 3 bases lay between the germline ends. DNA of the CDR3: TGTGCCAGTAGTATGAGCTCCTACAATGAGCAGTTCTTC. Its translation: CASSMSSYNEQFF.

This clonotype was observed a few times. A much more abundant neighbour one base away suggests this may be a read error. CDR3 loop: CASSAYRDSGPQYF. CDR3 coding DNA: TGTGCCAGCAGCGCGTACAGGGACTCGGGGCCCCAGTACTTC. The chain recombines TRBV2 with TRBJ2-5; D possibly uses TRBD1 or TRBD2 (6 bases each). There are 14 residues in the CDR3. The V and J ends lost 6 bases and 9 bases respectively, with 20 bases between them. Per germline, CDR1 SNHLY and CDR2 FYNNEI.

The sample holds many counts of this clonotype. The chain uses TRBV18 and TRBJ1-1, with unresolved D. The V end lost 6 bases, the J end lost 2 bases, and 10 bases lay between the germline ends. In germline, CDR1 is KGHSH, CDR2 LQKENI. The CDR3 extends over 13 amino acids. The CDR3 reads CASSSNQNTEAFF. The CDR3, as DNA: TGTGCCAGCTCCTCTAACCAAAACACTGAAGCTTTCTTT.

Turning to this clonotype: Just one base apart from a much larger clone, this may be a read error. The chain recombines TRBV11-2 with TRBJ2-7, with 14 bases lining up with TRBD2. The CDR3 loop spans 16 amino acids. V lost 1 base to trimming and J lost 7 bases; unmatched junction nucleotides: 6. Germline values: CDR1 SGHAT, CDR2 FQNNGV. The CDR3 nucleotides read TGTGCCAGCAGCTTAGGACTAGCGGGAGGGCCGAATGAGCAGTACTTC. Residues: CASSLGLAGGPNEQYF.

This clonotype was counted at least ten times. The chain employs TRBV2 and TRBJ2-2; TRBD1 might be the D (5 bases). The CDR3 runs to 16 residues. Germline CDR1 reads SNHLY; CDR2 reads FYNNEI. The ends were cut back, 0 bases at V and 8 bases at J, with 16 bases in the middle. This CDR3 reads CASSEAGQGKRGELFF. CDR3 coding DNA: TGTGCCAGCAGTGAAGCGGGGCAGGGTAAACGTGGGGAGCTGTTTTTT. Based on the CDR3 plus reference TRBV2 and TRBJ2-2, the full variable domain is EPEVTQTPSHQVTQMGQEVILRCVPISNHLYFYWYRQILGQKVEFLVSFYNNEISEKSEIFDDQFSVERPDGSNFTLKIRSTKLEDSAMYFCASSEAGQGKRGELFFGEGSRLTVL.

This clonotype came up many times. This rearrangement joins TRBV19 to TRBJ2-5, with D perhaps given as TRBD1 or TRBD2 (5 bases each). Trimming removed 7 bases from V and 4 bases from J, with 13 bases in between. Germline CDR1 LNHDA, CDR2 SQIVND (reference sequence). This CDR3 spans 13 amino acids. Here the CDR3 DNA reads TGTGCCAGTAATCGCGGGCAGGGAGAGACCCAGTACTTC. Translated: CASNRGQGETQYF.

This clonotype was observed at least ten times. The V and J genes are TRBV12-3 or TRBV12-4 and TRBJ2-3, with 8 bases fitting TRBD2. The CDR3 contains 14 residues. The trim removed 6 bases at V and 1 base at J, leaving 3 bases unmatched. The CDR3, as DNA: TGTGCCAGCAGCTCGGGACTAGGCACAGATACGCAGTATTTT. It encodes CASSSGLGTDTQYF.

This clonotype was recorded at least ten times. The chain has TRBV10-3 and TRBJ2-7, with D possibly TRBD2 on 5 matching bases. Germline V gene lookup returns CDR1 ENHRY and CDR2 SYGVKD. The CDR3 contains 15 residues. V lost 0 bases and J lost 3, with 12 bases in between. Written as DNA, the CDR3 is TGTGCCATCAGTGAGTCGAGGCCCAGCGGCTACGAGCAGTACTTC. It codes for CAISESRPSGYEQYF.

A word on this clonotype: One base away lies a much larger clone, so this may be a sequencing read error. CDR3 amino acids: CVSRLVSRGTNTEAFF. In DNA form, the CDR3 reads TGTGTCAGCAGACTGGTTTCGAGAGGGACCAACACTGAAGCTTTCTTT. The rearrangement links TRBV6-1 to TRBJ1-1, with TRBD1 as a possible D gene (5 bases). Germline CDR1 MNHNS, CDR2 SASEGT. The CDR3 contains 16 residues.

CDR3 DNA: TGTGCCAGCAGTTTTGCAAGCGGGGAGACCCAGTACTTC. The encoded protein is CASSFASGETQYF. V is TRBV12-3 or TRBV12-4 and J is TRBJ2-5, with D tentatively TRBD2 (6 bases). Trimming cost V 3 bases and J 5 bases, with 10 bases left between them. The CDR3 is 13 amino acids.

This clonotype has a handful of counts. J is TRBJ2-5 and V is TRBV20-1, with no clear D. The CDR3 consists of 12 residues. Between the trimmed V and J ends, which lost 4 bases and 6 bases, there was a span of 12 bases. Germline V gene sequence: CDR1 DFQATT, CDR2 SNEGSKA (reference sequence). The chain's CDR3 is CSAMLVLQTQYF. DNA for the CDR3: TGCAGTGCTATGCTAGTCTTACAGACCCAGTACTTC.

The CDR3 loop reads CASSLAGDRTEAFF. The CDR3 coding sequence is TGCGCCAGCAGCTTGGCGGGGGACAGGACTGAAGCTTTCTTT. V is TRBV5-1 and J is TRBJ1-1; 8 bases are shared with TRBD1. This CDR3 is 14 amino acids long. Germline trimming cut 0 bases from V and 5 bases from J; bases unmatched to any gene: 3. Germline V gene data show CDR1 as SGHRS and CDR2 as YFSETQ.

This clonotype was observed at least ten times. The V gene is TRBV12-3 or TRBV12-4, the J gene TRBJ2-1; no firm D call. CDR3 length: 15 amino acids. V lost 5 bases and J lost 0, with 11 bases in between. Here the CDR3 reads CASSLTVGSYNEQFF. As DNA, the CDR3 is TGTGCCAGCAGTCTTACAGTGGGCTCCTACAATGAGCAGTTCTTC.

This clonotype was found many times. The V gene is TRBV6-5, the J gene TRBJ1-5, with D maybe TRBD1 (6 bases). V was clipped by 0 bases and J by 10 bases, with 13 bases between them. Germline loops: CDR1 MNHEY, CDR2 SVGAGI. The CDR3 length is 14 residues. The DNA for the CDR3 is TGTGCCAGCAGTTACTCTCAGGGGCCTCACCCCCAGCATTTT. This codes for CASSYSQGPHPQHF.

This clonotype was seen ten or more times. V gene TRBV15 combines with J gene TRBJ2-1, with D perhaps TRBD1 (5 bases). Between the trimmed V and J ends, which lost 2 bases and 8 bases, there was a span of 7 bases. In germline, CDR1 is LNHNV, CDR2 YYDKDF (reference sequence). The CDR3 has 12 amino acids. The DNA of the CDR3 is TGTGCCACCAGCAGACAGGGTTATGAGCAGTTCTTC. Residues: CATSRQGYEQFF.

This clonotype appeared a few times. This chain links TRBV19 with TRBJ2-7, with D uncertain. CDR1 LNHDA and CDR2 SQIVND come from the germline V gene (reference sequence). Trimming removed 4 bases from V and 2 bases from J, with 9 bases in between. The CDR3 totals 13 residues. The CDR3 spells CASSTGSPYEQYF. CDR3 DNA sequence: TGTGCCAGTAGTACGGGTTCGCCCTACGAGCAGTACTTC.

This clonotype was counted at least ten times. The chain has TRBV28 and TRBJ1-5, with 8 bases aligning to TRBD1. The CDR3 consists of 16 residues. Germline CDR1 reads MDHEN; CDR2 reads SYDVKM. J was trimmed by 5 bases and V by 1 base; bases with no gene match: 7. The CDR3 loop reads CASSLSGRGPDQPQHF. The CDR3 DNA reads as TGTGCCAGCAGTTTATCGGGCAGGGGGCCTGATCAGCCCCAGCATTTT.

This clonotype was seen repeatedly, ten times or more. V and J are TRBV28 and TRBJ1-4; D gene uncertain. CDR1 and CDR2 from the germline V gene are MDHEN and SYDVKM. V lost 5 bases to trimming and J lost 3 bases, with 13 bases between them. The CDR3 contains 15 residues. CDR3 DNA: TGTGCCAGCAGTCCACCACCTGCACCTAATGAAAAACTGTTTTTT. Protein sequence: CASSPPPAPNEKLFF.

This clonotype was picked up one time. A single base separates this from a much larger clone, so it may be a read error. This chain links TRBV2 with TRBJ1-2, with D perhaps TRBD1 (5 bases). The CDR3 has 14 amino acids. V was trimmed by 3 bases and J by 4 bases, leaving 12 bases between them. Germline V CDR1 and CDR2: SNHLY, FYNNEI. DNA of the CDR3: TGTGCCAGCAGTGATGGAGAAAGGGGCTATGGCTACACCTTC. It yields the protein CASSDGERGYGYTF. Based on the CDR3 plus reference TRBV2 and TRBJ1-2, the full variable domain is EPEVTQTPSHQVTQMGQEVILRCVPISNHLYFYWYRQILGQKVEFLVSFYNNEISEKSEIFDDQFSVERPDGSNFTLKIRSTKLEDSAMYFCASSDGERGYGYTFGSGTRLTVV.

This rearrangement joins TRBV25-1 to TRBJ1-2; 7 bases match TRBD1. CDR1 MGHDK and CDR2 SYGVNS come from the germline V gene. V lost 3 bases and J lost 10; bases outside the gene matches: 2. This CDR3 is 11 amino acids long. The CDR3 region is CASSEKGAYTF. CDR3 sequence (DNA): TGTGCCAGCAGTGAGAAGGGGGCCTACACCTTC.

The V and J genes are TRBV20-1 and TRBJ2-1, with TRBD2 matching over 11 bases. The V and J ends lost 5 bases and 4 bases, in that order; junction bases with no gene match: 7. CDR1 is DFQATT, CDR2 SNEGSKA, per germline (reference sequence). This CDR3 region has 15 residues. The CDR3 coding sequence is TGCAGTGCTGGGGGACTAGCGGACGGATACAATGAGCAGTTCTTC. As protein: CSAGGLADGYNEQFF.

This clonotype was seen at least ten times. The J gene is TRBJ2-6, the V gene TRBV27; D perhaps matches TRBD1 (6 bases). This CDR3 is built from 18 residues. Germline CDR1 MNHEY, CDR2 SMNVEV (reference sequence). Trimming took off 4 bases at V and 0 bases at J, with 16 bases between the two ends. This CDR3 reads CASSSTRTVHSGANVLTF. CDR3 nucleotides: TGTGCCAGCAGTTCTACCCGGACAGTCCACTCTGGGGCCAACGTCCTGACTTTC. The full variable domain, with the rest looked up from reference TRBV27 and TRBJ2-6, is EAQVTQNPRYLITVTGKKLTVTCSQNMNHEYMSWYRQDPGLGLRQIYYSMNVEVTDKGDVPEGYKVSRKEKRNFPLILESPSPNQTSLYFCASSSTRTVHSGANVLTFGAGSRLTVL.

V usage is TRBV12-3 or TRBV12-4 and J usage is TRBJ1-6; D gene unclear. The V end lost 3 bases, the J end lost 0 bases, and 9 bases lay between the germline ends. The CDR3 covers 16 residues. The CDR3 DNA is TGTGCCAGCAGTTTGAACACCTACTCCTATAATTCACCCCTCCACTTT. Protein sequence: CASSLNTYSYNSPLHF.

This clonotype showed up many times. The V call is TRBV12-3 or TRBV12-4, the J call TRBJ2-3; TRBD2 agrees at 15 bases. The CDR3 consists of 17 residues. V trimming: 5 bases; J trimming: 6 bases; junction bases outside the gene matches: 9. For the CDR3, the DNA is TGTGCCAGCAGTCCCGGGACTAGCGGGAGGCTGAGGGATACGCAGTATTTT. Translated: CASSPGTSGRLRDTQYF.

The chain is built from TRBV28 and TRBJ1-3, with D perhaps TRBD1 (6 bases). The CDR3 has 15 amino acids. Trimming took off 10 bases at V and 0 bases at J, with 16 bases between the two ends. The V gene's germline CDR1 is MDHEN and CDR2 SYDVKM. CDR3 sequence reads: CATTGGASSGNTIYF. CDR3 DNA sequence: TGTGCCACCACGGGGGGGGCGAGCTCTGGAAACACCATATATTTT.

This clonotype was recorded many times. The chain joins TRBV14 to TRBJ2-3; 11 positions match TRBD2. V lost 3 bases to trimming and J lost 2 bases; unmatched junction nucleotides: 22. CDR1 SGHDN and CDR2 FVKESK come from the germline V gene. The CDR3 sequence is 22 residues long. The CDR3: CASSHLSRIPLAGDGFTDTQYF. In nucleotides, the CDR3 is TGTGCCAGCAGCCATCTATCGAGAATCCCACTAGCGGGAGACGGCTTCACAGATACGCAGTATTTT.

This clonotype was picked up many times. The rearrangement links TRBV7-9 to TRBJ2-6, with no clear D. Trimming shortened V by 0 bases and J by 4 bases, and 4 bases separated the two germline ends. The CDR3 sequence is 14 residues long. Germline CDR1 is SEHNR and CDR2 is FQNEAQ (reference sequence). The CDR3 region is CASSLARGANVLTF. The CDR3 DNA reads as TGTGCCAGCAGCTTAGCTCGGGGGGCCAACGTCCTGACTTTC.

The DNA for the CDR3 is TGTGCCAGCAGGGGCCGACAGGGCTCCTACGAGCAGTACTTC. This codes for CASRGRQGSYEQYF. The genes are TRBV28 and TRBJ2-3; 7 positions agree with TRBD1. The DNA end lines up better with TRBJ2-7; the J call may be wrong. From germline, CDR1 is MDHEN and CDR2 SYDVKM. This CDR3 region has 14 residues.

This clonotype was seen many times. This rearrangement joins TRBV10-1 to TRBJ2-3; D gene unclear. Looked up from germline, CDR1 is WNHNN and CDR2 is SYGVQD (reference sequence). This CDR3 is 13 amino acids long. Trimming stripped 6 bases from V and 0 bases from J, with 7 bases between. CDR3 sequence: CASSSSSTDTQYF. CDR3 coding DNA: TGCGCCAGCAGCTCTTCTAGCACAGATACGCAGTATTTT.